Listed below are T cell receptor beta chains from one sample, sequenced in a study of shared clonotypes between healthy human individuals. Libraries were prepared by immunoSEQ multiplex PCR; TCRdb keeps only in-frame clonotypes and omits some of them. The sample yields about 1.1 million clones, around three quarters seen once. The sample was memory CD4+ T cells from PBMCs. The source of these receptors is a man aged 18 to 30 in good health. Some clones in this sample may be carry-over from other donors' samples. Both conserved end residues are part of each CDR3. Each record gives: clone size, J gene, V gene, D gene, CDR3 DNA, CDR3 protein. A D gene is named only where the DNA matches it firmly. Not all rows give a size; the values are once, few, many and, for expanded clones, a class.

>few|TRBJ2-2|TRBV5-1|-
TGCGCCAGCGCTCGCTATTCCGCGAACACCGGGGAGCTGTTTTTT
CASARYSANTGELFF
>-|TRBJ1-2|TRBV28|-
TGTGCCAGCAGCTCCCCGGCCGGGCGAATTGGCTACACCTTC
CASSSPAGRIGYTF
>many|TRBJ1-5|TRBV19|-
TGTGCCAGTAGTATATCGGGGTTGAGGGGAGATCAGCCCCAGCATTTT
CASSISGLRGDQPQHF
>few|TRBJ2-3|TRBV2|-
TGTGCCAGCAGTGCCCAAAGAGGGACAGATACGCAGTATTTT
CASSAQRGTDTQYF
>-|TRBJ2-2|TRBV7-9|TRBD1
TGTGCCAGCAGCCCACTGACAGGGGCCCTCCTCGGGGAGCTGTTTTTT
CASSPLTGALLGELFF
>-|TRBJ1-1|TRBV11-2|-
TGTGCCAGCAGCTTAAGTAGGGGAGGGGTGGACACTGAAGCTTTCTTT
CASSLSRGGVDTEAFF
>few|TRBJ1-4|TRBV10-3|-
TGTGCCATCAGTGAGTCACGCGCCAGCGGAAAACTGTTTTTT
CAISESRASGKLFF
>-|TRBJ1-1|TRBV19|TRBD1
TGTGCCAGTAGTACCCCCCCCGGGACAGGGGCGAGGTGGGCTTTCTTT
CASSTPPGTGARWAFF
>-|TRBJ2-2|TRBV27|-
TGTGCCAGCAGAAGGGCCCGGAACACCGGGGAGCTGTTTTTT
CASRRARNTGELFF
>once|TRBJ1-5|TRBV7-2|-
TGTGCCAACAGCTTAGGGGTGGGGCGCAATCAGCCCCAGCATTTT
CANSLGVGRNQPQHF